The 3 T cell receptor beta chains given below trace back to one sample, sequenced in a study of tumor-infiltrating lymphocytes in localized non-small cell lung cancer. The assay was immunoSEQ multiplex PCR, and TCRdb's table has in-frame clones only and misses some. The repertoire has about 14,000 clones, around two thirds of them found once; the top ten carry less than 10%. The sample comprised uninvolved lung tissue not adjacent to the tumor. The receptors come from a human donor with non-small cell lung cancer.

The rearrangement joins TRBV4-3 to TRBJ1-3; D is uncertain. This CDR3 is 16 amino acids long. Looked up from germline, CDR1 is LGHNA and CDR2 is YSLEER. Trimming shortened V by 1 base and J by 3 bases, and 13 bases separated the two germline ends. CDR3: CASSQGASGYGNTIYF. The CDR3 DNA sequence: TGCGCCAGCAGCCAAGGTGCGTCGGGTTATGGAAACACCATATATTTT.

This chain joins TRBV11-2 and TRBJ1-1; 7 bases line up with TRBD1. This CDR3 is built from 14 residues. J gave up 0 bases and V 6 bases, and 4 bases lay outside the gene matches. Germline-derived CDR1 and CDR2 are SGHAT and FQNNGV. The CDR3 sequence: CASSWGQLNTEAFF. The CDR3 coding sequence is TGTGCCAGCAGTTGGGGACAGTTGAACACTGAAGCTTTCTTT.

Turning to this clone: At the DNA level, this CDR3 is encoded by other sequences in the same sample as well. This chain links TRBV7-2 with TRBJ2-5, with unresolved D. The germline CDR1 and CDR2 sequences are SGHTA and FQGNSA. The length of the CDR3 is 13 residues. V shed 2 bases and J shed 5 bases, with 9 bases lying between them. CDR3 amino acids: CASSLSLGETQYF. CDR3 in DNA: TGTGCCAGCAGCTTAAGTCTAGGGGAGACCCAGTACTTC.